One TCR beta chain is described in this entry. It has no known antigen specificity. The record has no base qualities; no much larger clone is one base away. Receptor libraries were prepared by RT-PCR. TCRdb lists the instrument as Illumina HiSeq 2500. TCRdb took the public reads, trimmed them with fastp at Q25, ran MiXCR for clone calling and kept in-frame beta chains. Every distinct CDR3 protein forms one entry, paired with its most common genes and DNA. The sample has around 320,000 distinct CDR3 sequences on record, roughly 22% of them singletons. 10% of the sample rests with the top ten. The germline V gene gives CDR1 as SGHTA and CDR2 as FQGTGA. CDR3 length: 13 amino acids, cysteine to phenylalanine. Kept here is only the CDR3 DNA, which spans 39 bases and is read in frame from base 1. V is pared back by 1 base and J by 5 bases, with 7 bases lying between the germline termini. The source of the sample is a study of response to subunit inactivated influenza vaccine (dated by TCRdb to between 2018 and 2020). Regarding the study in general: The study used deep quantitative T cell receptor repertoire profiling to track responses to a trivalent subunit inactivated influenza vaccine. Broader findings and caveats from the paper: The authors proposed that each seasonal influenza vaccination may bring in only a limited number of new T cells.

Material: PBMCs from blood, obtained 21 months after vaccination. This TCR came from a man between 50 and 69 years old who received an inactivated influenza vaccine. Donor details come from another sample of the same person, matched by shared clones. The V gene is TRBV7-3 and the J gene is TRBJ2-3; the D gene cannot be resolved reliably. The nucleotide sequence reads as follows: TGTGCCAGCAGCTTAAGCTGGGGAGATACGCAGTATTTT. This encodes CASSLSWGDTQYF.